The present T cell receptor (beta chain) was sequenced within a study of T-cell reconstitution after alpha-beta-depleted transplantation in children. General study findings and limits: One year after transplant, T-cell counts and diversity came mostly from newly produced T cells. The study traced high day-60 TCRbeta diversity in some patients to surviving recipient T cells and thymic progenitors.

During its preparation, the TCRbeta library received unique molecular identifiers. TCRdb called the PCR reads again in MiXCR, with one record for every CDR3 protein. The sample has around 270,000 distinct CDR3 sequences; nearly 8% are singletons. As regards this clonotype: The target antigen is unknown.

The input for sequencing was peripheral blood, taken 360 days after TCRalphabeta/CD19-depleted stem cell transplant. This TCR came from a female patient aged 2-9 years who had a stem cell transplant for Fanconi anemia, so the T cells may come from the graft donor.

CDR3 DNA sequence: TGTGCCAGCAGCTCACTAGGAGCCACTAGCGGGGGCCCCATCTACGAGCAGTACGTC. Its translation is CASSSLGATSGGPIYEQYV. The chain combines TRBV11-2 with TRBJ2-7; 11 nucleotides line up with TRBD2. Germline lookup yields CDR1 SGHAT and CDR2 FQNNGV. This CDR3 has 19 amino acids. V lost 4 bases, J lost 3 bases, and 17 bases stayed unmatched.